This TCR beta chain is from a study of cytomegalovirus exposure and HLA in healthy donors. Notes on the study in general: The study carried out a later analysis of TCR beta sequences. It associated some 15,000 of them with specific HLA alleles at a false discovery rate of 0.05. Information on immune exposure was restricted to one variable (CMV serostatus). What was likely a sequencing artifact was a cluster of highly shared sequence variants.

As for this clone: Its antigen is unknown.

The CDR3 is 13 amino acids. Germline V gene lookup returns CDR1 SQVTM and CDR2 ANQGSEA. Trimming stripped 4 bases from V and 2 bases from J, with 9 bases between. Both 60 Vbeta primers and 13 Jbeta primers went into the PCR. Produced via immunoSEQ multiplex PCR; TCRdb's table is partial and in-frame only. Among about 150,000 clones, approximately 80% were seen once, and the ten largest hold around 6%. This chain uses TRBV29-1 with TRBJ1-5, with D possibly TRBD1 on 5 matching bases. The sequence was collected from a woman between 40 and 50 years old in good health and CMV-seropositive. Input material: PBMCs. CDR3 in amino acids: CSVAGGGNQPQHF. The DNA of the CDR3 is TGCAGCGTTGCCGGGGGTGGCAATCAGCCCCAGCATTTT.